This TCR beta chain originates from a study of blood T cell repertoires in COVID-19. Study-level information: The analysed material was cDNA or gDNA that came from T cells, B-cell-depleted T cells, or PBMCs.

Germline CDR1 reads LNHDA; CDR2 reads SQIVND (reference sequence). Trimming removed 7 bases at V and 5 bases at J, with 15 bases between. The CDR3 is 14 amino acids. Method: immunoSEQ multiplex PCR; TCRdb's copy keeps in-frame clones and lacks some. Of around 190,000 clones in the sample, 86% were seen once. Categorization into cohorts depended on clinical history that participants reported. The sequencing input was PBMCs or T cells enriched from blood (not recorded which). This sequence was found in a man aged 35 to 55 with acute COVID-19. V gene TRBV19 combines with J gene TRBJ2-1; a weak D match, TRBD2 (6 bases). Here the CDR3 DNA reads TGTGCCAGTAACGTGGACGGGACTCACAATGAGCAGTTCTTC. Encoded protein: CASNVDGTHNEQFF.